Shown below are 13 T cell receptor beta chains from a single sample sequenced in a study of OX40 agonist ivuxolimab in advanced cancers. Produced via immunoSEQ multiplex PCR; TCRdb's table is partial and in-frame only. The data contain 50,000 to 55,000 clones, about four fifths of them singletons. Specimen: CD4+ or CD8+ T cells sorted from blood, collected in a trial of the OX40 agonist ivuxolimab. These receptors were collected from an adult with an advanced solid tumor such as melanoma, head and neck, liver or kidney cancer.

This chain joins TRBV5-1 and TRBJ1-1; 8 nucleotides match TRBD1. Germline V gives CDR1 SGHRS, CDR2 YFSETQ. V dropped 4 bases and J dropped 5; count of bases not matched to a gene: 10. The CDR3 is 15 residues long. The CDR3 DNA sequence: TGCGCCAGCAGCCGGGACAGGTCGGTAGGGACTGAAGCTTTCTTT. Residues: CASSRDRSVGTEAFF.

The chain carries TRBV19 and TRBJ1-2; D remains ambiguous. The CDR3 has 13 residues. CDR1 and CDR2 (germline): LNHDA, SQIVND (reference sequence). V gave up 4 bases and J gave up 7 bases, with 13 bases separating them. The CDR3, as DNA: TGTGCCAGTAGTACCTCCGGTCCAGGTGGCTACACCTTC. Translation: CASSTSGPGGYTF.

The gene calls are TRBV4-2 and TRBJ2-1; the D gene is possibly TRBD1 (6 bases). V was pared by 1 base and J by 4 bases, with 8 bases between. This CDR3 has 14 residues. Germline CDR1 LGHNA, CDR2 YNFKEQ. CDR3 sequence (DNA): TGTGCCAGCAGCCAAGCAACAGGGTACAATGAGCAGTTCTTC. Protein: CASSQATGYNEQFF.

CDR3 sequence reads: CATSRELGGADNSPLHF. The CDR3, as DNA: TGTGCCACCAGCAGAGAATTGGGGGGCGCAGATAATTCACCCCTCCACTTT. V usage is TRBV15 and J usage is TRBJ1-6, with a tentative D call TRBD1 (6 bases). The germline V gene encodes CDR1 LNHNV and CDR2 YYDKDF (reference sequence). This CDR3 is 17 amino acids long. V was shortened by 0 bases and J by 5 bases, with 14 bases between the two germline ends.

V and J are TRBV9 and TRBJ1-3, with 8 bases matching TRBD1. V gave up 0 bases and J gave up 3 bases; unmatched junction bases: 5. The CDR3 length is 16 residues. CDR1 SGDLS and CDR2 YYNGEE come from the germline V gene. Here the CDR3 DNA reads TGTGCCAGCAGCGTAGGACAGGGGTCAGGTGGAAACACCATATATTTT. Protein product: CASSVGQGSGGNTIYF.

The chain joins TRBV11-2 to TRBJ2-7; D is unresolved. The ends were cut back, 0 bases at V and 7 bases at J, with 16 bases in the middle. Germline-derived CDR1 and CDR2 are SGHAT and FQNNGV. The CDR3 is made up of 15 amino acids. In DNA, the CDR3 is TGTGCCAGCAGCTTAGATACCATACTACAGAGGGAGCAGTACTTC. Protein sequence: CASSLDTILQREQYF. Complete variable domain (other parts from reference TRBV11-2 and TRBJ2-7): EAGVAQSPRYKIIEKRQSVAFWCNPISGHATLYWYQQILGQGPKLLIQFQNNGVVDDSQLPKDRFSAERLKGVDSTLKIQPAKLEDSAVYLCASSLDTILQREQYFGPGTRLTVT.

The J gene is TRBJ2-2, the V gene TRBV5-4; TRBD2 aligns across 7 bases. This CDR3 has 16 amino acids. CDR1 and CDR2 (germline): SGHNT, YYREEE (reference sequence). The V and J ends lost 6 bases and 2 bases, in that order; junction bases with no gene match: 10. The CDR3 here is CASTSGAGANTGELFF. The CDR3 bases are TGTGCCAGCACCTCGGGTGCGGGAGCTAACACCGGGGAGCTGTTTTTT. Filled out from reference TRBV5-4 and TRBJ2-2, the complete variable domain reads ETGVTQSPTHLIKTRGQQVTLRCSSQSGHNTVSWYQQALGQGPQFIFQYYREEENGRGNFPPRFSGLQFPNYSSELNVNALELDDSALYLCASTSGAGANTGELFFGEGSRLTVL.

CDR3 region: CAWIQGASTDTQYF. The CDR3 DNA reads TGTGCCTGGATTCAGGGGGCTAGCACAGATACGCAGTATTTT. V usage is TRBV30 and J usage is TRBJ2-3; the match to TRBD1 covers 8 bases. Unmatched junction bases numbered 3, after V lost 4 bases and J lost 0 bases. The germline gives CDR1 GTSNPN, CDR2 SVGIG (reference sequence). The CDR3 contains 14 residues.

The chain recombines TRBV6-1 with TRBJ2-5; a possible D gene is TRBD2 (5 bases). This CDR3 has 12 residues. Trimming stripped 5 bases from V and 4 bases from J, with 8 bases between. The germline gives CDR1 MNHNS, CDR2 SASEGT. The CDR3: CASSTSSETQYF. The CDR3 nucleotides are TGTGCCAGCAGTACTAGTTCAGAGACCCAGTACTTC.

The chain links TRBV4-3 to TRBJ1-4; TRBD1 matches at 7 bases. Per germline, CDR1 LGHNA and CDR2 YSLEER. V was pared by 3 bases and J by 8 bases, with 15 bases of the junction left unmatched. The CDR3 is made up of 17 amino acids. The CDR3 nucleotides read TGCGCCAGCAGCCAGGAGAGCGAGGGGGCCCGTCCGGAAAAACTGTTTTTT. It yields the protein CASSQESEGARPEKLFF.

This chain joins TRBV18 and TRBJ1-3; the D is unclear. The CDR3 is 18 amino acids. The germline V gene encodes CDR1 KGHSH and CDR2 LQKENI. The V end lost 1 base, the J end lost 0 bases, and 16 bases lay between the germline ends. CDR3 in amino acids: CASSPRFPDVGSGNTIYF. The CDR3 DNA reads TGTGCCAGCTCACCACGTTTCCCGGACGTCGGCTCTGGAAACACCATATATTTT.

CDR3 loop: CASSPRGEGTQYF. The DNA of the CDR3 is TGTGCCAGCAGCCCCCGCGGTGAGGGTACGCAGTATTTT. The chain is built from TRBV7-2 and TRBJ2-3, with D perhaps matching TRBD2 (5 bases). Germline loops: CDR1 SGHTA, CDR2 FQGNSA. This CDR3 contains 13 residues. V was shortened by 5 bases and J by 8 bases, with 14 bases between the two germline ends.

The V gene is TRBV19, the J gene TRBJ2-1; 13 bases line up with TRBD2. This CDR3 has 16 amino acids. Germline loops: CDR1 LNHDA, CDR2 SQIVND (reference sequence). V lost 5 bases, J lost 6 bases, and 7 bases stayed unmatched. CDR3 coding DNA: TGTGCCAGTAGTCCACGACGGACTAGCGGGAGCAATGAGCAGTTCTTC. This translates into CASSPRRTSGSNEQFF.